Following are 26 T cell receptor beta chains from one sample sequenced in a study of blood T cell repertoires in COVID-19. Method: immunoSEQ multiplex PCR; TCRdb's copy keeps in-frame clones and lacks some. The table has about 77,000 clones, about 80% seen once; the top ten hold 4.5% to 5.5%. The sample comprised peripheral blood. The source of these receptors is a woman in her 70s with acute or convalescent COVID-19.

DNA of the CDR3: TGTGCCAGCACACCCGGAGGTTATAATTCACCCCTCCACTTT. Translating it yields CASTPGGYNSPLHF. The gene calls are TRBV7-9 and TRBJ1-6; D remains ambiguous. The CDR3 totals 14 residues. In germline, CDR1 is SEHNR, CDR2 FQNEAQ (reference sequence). V was clipped by 7 bases and J by 4 bases, with 11 bases between them.

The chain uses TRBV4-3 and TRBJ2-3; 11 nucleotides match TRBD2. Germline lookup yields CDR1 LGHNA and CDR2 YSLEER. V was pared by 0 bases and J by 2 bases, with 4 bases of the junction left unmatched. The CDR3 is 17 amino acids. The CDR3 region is CASSQDPGLAATDTQYF. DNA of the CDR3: TGCGCCAGCAGCCAAGACCCGGGACTAGCGGCCACAGATACGCAGTATTTT.

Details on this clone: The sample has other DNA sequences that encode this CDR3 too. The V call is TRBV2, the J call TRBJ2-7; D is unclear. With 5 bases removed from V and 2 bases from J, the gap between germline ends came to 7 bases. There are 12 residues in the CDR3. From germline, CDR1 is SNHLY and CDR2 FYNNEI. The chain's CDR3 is CASSRQAYEQYF. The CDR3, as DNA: TGTGCCAGCAGTCGGCAGGCCTACGAGCAGTACTTC. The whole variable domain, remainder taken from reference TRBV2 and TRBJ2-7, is EPEVTQTPSHQVTQMGQEVILRCVPISNHLYFYWYRQILGQKVEFLVSFYNNEISEKSEIFDDQFSVERPDGSNFTLKIRSTKLEDSAMYFCASSRQAYEQYFGPGTRLTVT.

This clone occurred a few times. Here the CDR3 reads CASSLTSATDTQYF. CDR3 in DNA: TGTGCCAGCAGCTTGACTAGCGCCACAGATACGCAGTATTTT. This chain links TRBV5-4 with TRBJ2-3; TRBD2 matches 7 bases. This CDR3 spans 14 amino acids. Germline V gene lookup returns CDR1 SGHNT and CDR2 YYREEE (reference sequence). With V trimmed by 1 base and J by 2 bases, 1 base remained unmatched.

The CDR3 DNA reads TGCGCCAGCAGGTCAGGGGGCGTGGGAACCGGGGAGCTGTTTTTT. It is translated as CASRSGGVGTGELFF. The rearrangement joins TRBV5-1 to TRBJ2-2; TRBD1 matches at 8 bases. There are 15 residues in the CDR3. Germline V gene data show CDR1 as SGHRS and CDR2 as YFSETQ. V trimming: 5 bases; J trimming: 5 bases; junction bases outside the gene matches: 8.

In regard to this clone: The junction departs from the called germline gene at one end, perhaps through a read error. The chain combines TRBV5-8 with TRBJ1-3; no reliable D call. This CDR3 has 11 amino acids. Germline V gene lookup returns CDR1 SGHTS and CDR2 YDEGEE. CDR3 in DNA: TGTGCCAGCAGTTTGGGAGGCACCATATATTTT. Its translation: CASSLGGTIYF.

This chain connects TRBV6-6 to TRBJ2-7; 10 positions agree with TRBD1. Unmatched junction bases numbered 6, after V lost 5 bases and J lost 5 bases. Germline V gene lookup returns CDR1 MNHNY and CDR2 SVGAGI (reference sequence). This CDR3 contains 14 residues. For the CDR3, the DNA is TGTGCCAGCAGTCCCCTGACAGGGGGCCACGAGCAGTACTTC. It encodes CASSPLTGGHEQYF.

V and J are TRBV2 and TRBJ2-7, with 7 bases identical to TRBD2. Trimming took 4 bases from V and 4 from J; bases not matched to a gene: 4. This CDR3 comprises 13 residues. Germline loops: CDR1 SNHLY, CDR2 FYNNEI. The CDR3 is CASSAQGGYEQYF. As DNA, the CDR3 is TGTGCCAGCAGTGCTCAGGGAGGGTACGAGCAGTACTTC.

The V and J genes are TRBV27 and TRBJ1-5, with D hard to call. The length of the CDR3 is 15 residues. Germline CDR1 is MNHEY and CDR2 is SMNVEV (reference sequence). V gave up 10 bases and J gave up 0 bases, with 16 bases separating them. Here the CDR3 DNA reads TGTGCCACCTTTCCGACGGGATATAGCAATCAGCCCCAGCATTTT. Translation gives CATFPTGYSNQPQHF.

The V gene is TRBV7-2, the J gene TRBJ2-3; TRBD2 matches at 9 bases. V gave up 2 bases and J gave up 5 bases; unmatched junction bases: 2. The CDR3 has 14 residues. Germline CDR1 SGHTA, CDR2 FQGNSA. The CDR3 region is CASSLQRGVDTQYF. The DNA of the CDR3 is TGTGCCAGCAGCTTACAGCGGGGGGTAGATACGCAGTATTTT.

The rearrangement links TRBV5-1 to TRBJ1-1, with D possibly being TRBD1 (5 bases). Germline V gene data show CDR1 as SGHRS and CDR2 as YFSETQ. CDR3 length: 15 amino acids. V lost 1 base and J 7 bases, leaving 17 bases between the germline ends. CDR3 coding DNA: TGCGCCAGCAGCTTGAAGTCCAGGGAGGTACGTGAAGCTTTCTTT. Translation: CASSLKSREVREAFF.

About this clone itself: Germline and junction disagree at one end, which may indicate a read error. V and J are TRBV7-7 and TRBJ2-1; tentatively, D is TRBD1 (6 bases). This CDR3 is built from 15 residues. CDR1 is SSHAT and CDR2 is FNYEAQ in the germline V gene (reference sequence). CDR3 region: CASSTGLQSYNEQFF. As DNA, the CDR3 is TGTGCTAGCAGTACAGGGCTCCAATCTTACAATGAGCAGTTCTTC.

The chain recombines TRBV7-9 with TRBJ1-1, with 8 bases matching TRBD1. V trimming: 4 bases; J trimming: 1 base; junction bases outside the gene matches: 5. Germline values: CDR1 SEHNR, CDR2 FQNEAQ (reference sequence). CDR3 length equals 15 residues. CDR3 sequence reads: CASSSPGTGNTEAFF. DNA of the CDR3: TGTGCCAGCAGCTCCCCCGGGACAGGGAACACTGAAGCTTTCTTT.

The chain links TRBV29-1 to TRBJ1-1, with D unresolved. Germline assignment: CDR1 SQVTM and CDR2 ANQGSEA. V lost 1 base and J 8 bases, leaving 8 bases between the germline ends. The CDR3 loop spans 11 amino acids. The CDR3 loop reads CSVEGIGEAFF. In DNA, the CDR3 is TGCAGCGTTGAAGGGATCGGGGAAGCTTTCTTT.

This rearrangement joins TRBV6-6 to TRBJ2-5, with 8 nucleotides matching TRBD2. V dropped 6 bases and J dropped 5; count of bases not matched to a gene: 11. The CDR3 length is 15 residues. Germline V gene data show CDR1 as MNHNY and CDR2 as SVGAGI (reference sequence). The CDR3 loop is CASSYRGGVLETQYF. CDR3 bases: TGTGCCAGCAGCTACCGGGGGGGAGTGTTGGAGACCCAGTACTTC.

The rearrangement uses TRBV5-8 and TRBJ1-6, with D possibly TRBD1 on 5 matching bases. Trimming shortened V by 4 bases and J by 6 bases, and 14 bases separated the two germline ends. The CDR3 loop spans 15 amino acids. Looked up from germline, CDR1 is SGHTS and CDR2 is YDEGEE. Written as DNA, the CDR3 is TGTGCCAGCAGCCCAGGTGGCGGGACTAATTCACCCCTCCACTTT. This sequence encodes CASSPGGGTNSPLHF.

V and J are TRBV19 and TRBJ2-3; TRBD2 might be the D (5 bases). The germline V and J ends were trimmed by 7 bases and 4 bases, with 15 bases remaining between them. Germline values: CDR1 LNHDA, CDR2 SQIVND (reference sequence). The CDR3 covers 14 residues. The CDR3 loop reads CASTRGIVSDTQYF. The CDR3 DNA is TGTGCCAGTACCCGGGGAATTGTTTCAGATACGCAGTATTTT.

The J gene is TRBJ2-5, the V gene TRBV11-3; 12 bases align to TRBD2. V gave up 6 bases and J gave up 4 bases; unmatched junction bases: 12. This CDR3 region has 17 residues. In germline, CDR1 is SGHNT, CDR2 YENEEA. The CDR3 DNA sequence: TGTGCCAGCAGACAAACCGGGACTAGCGGGCCGGGAGAGACCCAGTACTTC. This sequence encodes CASRQTGTSGPGETQYF.

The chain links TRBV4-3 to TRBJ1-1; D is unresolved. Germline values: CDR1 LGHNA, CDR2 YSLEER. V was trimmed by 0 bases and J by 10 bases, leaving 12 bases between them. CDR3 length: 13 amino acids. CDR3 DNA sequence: TGCGCCAGCAGCCAAGATCCGGGTGGTGGAGCTTTCTTT. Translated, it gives CASSQDPGGGAFF.

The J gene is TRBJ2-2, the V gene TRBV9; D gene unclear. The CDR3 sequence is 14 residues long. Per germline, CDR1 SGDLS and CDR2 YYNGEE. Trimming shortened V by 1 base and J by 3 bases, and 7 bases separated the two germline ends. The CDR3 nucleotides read TGTGCCAGCAGCGTATTTCCGGACACCGGGGAGCTGTTTTTT. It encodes CASSVFPDTGELFF.

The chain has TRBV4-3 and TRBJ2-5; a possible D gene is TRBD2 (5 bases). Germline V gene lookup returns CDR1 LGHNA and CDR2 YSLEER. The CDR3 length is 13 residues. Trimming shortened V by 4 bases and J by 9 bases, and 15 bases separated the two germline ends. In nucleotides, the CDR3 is TGCGCCAGCAGCCCAGACCTCACGGGGTCCCAGTACTTC. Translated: CASSPDLTGSQYF.

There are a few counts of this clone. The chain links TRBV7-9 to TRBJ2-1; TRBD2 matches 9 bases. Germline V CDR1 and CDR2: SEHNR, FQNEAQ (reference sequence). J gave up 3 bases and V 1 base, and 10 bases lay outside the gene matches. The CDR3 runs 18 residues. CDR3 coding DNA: TGTGCCAGCAGCTTAGATTCACCCCTAGCGGGGAGCTACAATGAGCAGTTCTTC. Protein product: CASSLDSPLAGSYNEQFF.

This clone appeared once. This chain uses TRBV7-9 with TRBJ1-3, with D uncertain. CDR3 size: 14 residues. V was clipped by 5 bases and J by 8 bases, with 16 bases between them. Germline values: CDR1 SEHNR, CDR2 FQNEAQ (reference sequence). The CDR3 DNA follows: TGTGCCAGCAGCCCGCGGCAGAGAGGAGACACCATATATTTT. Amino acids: CASSPRQRGDTIYF.

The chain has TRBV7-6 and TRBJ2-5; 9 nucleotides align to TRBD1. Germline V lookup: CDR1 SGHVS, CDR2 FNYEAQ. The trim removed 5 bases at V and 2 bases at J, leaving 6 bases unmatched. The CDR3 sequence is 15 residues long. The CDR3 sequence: CASSLTDRGQETQYF. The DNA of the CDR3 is TGTGCCAGCAGCCTCACCGACAGGGGGCAAGAGACCCAGTACTTC.

The CDR3 is CASSQGTSGAFASGELFF. CDR3 in DNA: TGTGCCAGCAGCCAAGGGACTAGCGGGGCCTTTGCGTCAGGGGAGCTGTTTTTT. V and J are TRBV3-1 (or the pseudogene TRBV3-2) and TRBJ2-2; 12 bases are shared with TRBD2. The V segment lost 1 base and the J segment 8 bases; nucleotides outside the gene matches: 11. Looked up from germline, CDR1 is LGHDT and CDR2 is YNNKEL (reference sequence). This CDR3 comprises 18 residues.

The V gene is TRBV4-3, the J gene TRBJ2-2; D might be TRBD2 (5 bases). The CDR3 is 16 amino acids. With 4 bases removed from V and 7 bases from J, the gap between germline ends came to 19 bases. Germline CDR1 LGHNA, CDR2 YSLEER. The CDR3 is CASSRVLQAGGGELFF. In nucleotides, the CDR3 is TGCGCCAGCAGCCGAGTACTGCAGGCGGGCGGCGGGGAGCTGTTTTTT.